The 5 T cell receptor beta chains in this list originate from one sample, sequenced in a study of blood T cell repertoires in COVID-19. Here immunoSEQ multiplex PCR was the method, and the copy in TCRdb shows in-frame clones only, minus some. The data contain approximately 390,000 clones, around nine tenths of them seen just once; the ten biggest clones take up around 9.3%. What was sequenced was PBMCs or T cells enriched from blood (not recorded which). Every receptor here comes from a woman aged 45 to 65 who had recovered from COVID-19.

This chain uses TRBV18 with TRBJ1-1, with TRBD1 as a possible D gene (5 bases). This CDR3 has 14 amino acids. Germline V gives CDR1 KGHSH, CDR2 LQKENI. The ends were cut back, 4 bases at V and 1 base at J, with 10 bases in the middle. DNA of the CDR3: TGTGCCAGCTCACGGAACGGGGGGAACACTGAAGCTTTCTTT. This codes for CASSRNGGNTEAFF.

V usage is TRBV7-3 and J usage is TRBJ2-1, with D possibly TRBD2 on 6 matching bases. V was shortened by 5 bases and J by 0 bases, with 11 bases between the two germline ends. CDR3 length: 15 amino acids. The germline gives CDR1 SGHTA, CDR2 FQGTGA. The CDR3, as DNA: TGTGCCAGCAGCCCTCGGGGGAACTCCTACAATGAGCAGTTCTTC. Translating gives CASSPRGNSYNEQFF.

This clone appeared once. For the CDR3, the DNA is TGTGCCACCAGTGATCGCGCGTTGGTTACCTACAATGAGCAGTTCTTC. The encoded protein is CATSDRALVTYNEQFF. The chain couples TRBV24-1 to TRBJ2-1, with D unresolved. The CDR3 has 16 amino acids. V was shortened by 3 bases and J by 2 bases, with 13 bases between the two germline ends. Germline CDR1 reads KGHDR; CDR2 reads SFDVKD.

This clone turned up a few times. The rearrangement joins TRBV18 to TRBJ2-1, with 9 bases that match TRBD1. CDR3 length equals 16 residues. CDR1 is KGHSH and CDR2 is LQKENI in the germline V gene. Losses at the gene ends were 5 bases for V and 4 bases for J; bases not matched to a gene: 9. CDR3 region: CASSSGGTGSYNEQFF. In DNA form, the CDR3 reads TGTGCCAGCTCATCAGGGGGGACAGGGAGTTACAATGAGCAGTTCTTC.

On this clone: The sample carries other DNA sequences with the same CDR3. The V and J genes are TRBV2 and TRBJ1-2, with D possibly being TRBD1 (5 bases). Germline assignment: CDR1 SNHLY and CDR2 FYNNEI. The CDR3 runs to 13 residues. The germline V and J ends were trimmed by 5 bases and 3 bases, with 10 bases remaining between them. The CDR3 reads CASSSAGDYGYTF. CDR3 sequence (DNA): TGTGCCAGCAGTAGCGCGGGGGACTATGGCTACACCTTC. Full variable domain (outside the CDR3, taken from reference TRBV2 and TRBJ1-2): EPEVTQTPSHQVTQMGQEVILRCVPISNHLYFYWYRQILGQKVEFLVSFYNNEISEKSEIFDDQFSVERPDGSNFTLKIRSTKLEDSAMYFCASSSAGDYGYTFGSGTRLTVV.